This entry features one T cell receptor beta chain sequence. Using a J-beta primer mix together with a sample-barcoded 5' primer, a second PCR was run for about 6 to 11 cycles. In TCRdb, the 5' RACE reads were re-called with MiXCR into one record per CDR3 protein. The sample lists hundreds of thousands of distinct CDR3 sequences, about 30% occurring once. Trimming stripped 6 bases from V and 5 bases from J, with 13 bases between. From germline, CDR1 is SQVTM and CDR2 ANQGSEA. The CDR3 is 12 residues long. The data stem from a study of blood T cells in healthy people across ages. The sequence was collected from a woman over 75 in good health. Material: blood. The chain uses TRBV29-1 and TRBJ1-2; TRBD1 might be the D (6 bases). The CDR3 reads CSVRGGGYGYTF. Written as DNA, the CDR3 is TGCAGCGTGCGAGGGGGGGGATATGGCTACACCTTC.